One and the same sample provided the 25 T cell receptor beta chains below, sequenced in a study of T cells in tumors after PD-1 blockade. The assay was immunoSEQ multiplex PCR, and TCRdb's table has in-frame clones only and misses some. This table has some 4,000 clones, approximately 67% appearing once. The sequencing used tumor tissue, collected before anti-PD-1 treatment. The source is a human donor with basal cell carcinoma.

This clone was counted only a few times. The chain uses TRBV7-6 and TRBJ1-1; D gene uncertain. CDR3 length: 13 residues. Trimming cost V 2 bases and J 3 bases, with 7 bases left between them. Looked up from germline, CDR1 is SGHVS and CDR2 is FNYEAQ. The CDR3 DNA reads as TGTGCCAGCAGCTTAAAGTCAGACACTGAAGCTTTCTTT. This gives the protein CASSLKSDTEAFF.

The CDR3 DNA follows: TGTGCCAGCACTCCGCGGGGCGGTAACACCGGGGAGCTGTTTTTT. It specifies CASTPRGGNTGELFF. The V call is TRBV6-4, the J call TRBJ2-2, with TRBD2 as a possible D gene (6 bases). V dropped 7 bases and J dropped 2 bases, with 14 bases sitting between them. From germline, CDR1 is MRHNA and CDR2 SNTAGT. CDR3 length equals 15 residues.

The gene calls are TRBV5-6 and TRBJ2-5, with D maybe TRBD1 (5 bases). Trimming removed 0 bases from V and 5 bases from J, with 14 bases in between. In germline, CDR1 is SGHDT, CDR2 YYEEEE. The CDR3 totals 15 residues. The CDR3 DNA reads TGTGCCAGCAGCTTGGTCAGGGTTAGCACTGAGACCCAGTACTTC. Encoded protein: CASSLVRVSTETQYF.

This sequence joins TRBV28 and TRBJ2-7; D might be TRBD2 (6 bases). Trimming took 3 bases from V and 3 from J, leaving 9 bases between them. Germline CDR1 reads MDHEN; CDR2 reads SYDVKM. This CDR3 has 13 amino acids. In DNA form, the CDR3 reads TGTGCCAGCAGTTTTGCGGGGATCTACGAGCAGTACTTC. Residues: CASSFAGIYEQYF.

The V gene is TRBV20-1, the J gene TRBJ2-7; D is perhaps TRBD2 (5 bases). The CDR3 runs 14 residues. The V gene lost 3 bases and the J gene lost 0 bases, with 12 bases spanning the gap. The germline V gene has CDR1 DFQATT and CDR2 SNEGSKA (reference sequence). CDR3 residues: CSASDPGVSYEQYF. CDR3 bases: TGCAGTGCTAGTGATCCCGGGGTCTCCTACGAGCAGTACTTC.

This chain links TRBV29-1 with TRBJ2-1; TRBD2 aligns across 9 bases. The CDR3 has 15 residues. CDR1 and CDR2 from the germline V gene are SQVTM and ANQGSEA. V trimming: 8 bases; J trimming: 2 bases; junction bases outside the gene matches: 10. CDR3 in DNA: TGCAGCCTACTGGGACTAGCTGAAACCTACAATGAGCAGTTCTTC. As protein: CSLLGLAETYNEQFF.

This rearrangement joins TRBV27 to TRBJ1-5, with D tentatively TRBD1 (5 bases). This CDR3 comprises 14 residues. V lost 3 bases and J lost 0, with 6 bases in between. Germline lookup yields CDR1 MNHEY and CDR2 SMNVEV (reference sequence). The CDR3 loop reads CASSLGGSNQPQHF. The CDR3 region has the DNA TGTGCCAGCAGTTTGGGGGGTAGCAATCAGCCCCAGCATTTT.

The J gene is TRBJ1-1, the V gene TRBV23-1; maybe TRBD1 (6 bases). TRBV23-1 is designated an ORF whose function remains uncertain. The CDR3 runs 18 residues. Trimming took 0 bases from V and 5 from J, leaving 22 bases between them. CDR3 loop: CASSQSGHEREDGTEAFF. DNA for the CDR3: TGCGCCAGCAGTCAATCGGGACATGAGCGGGAGGACGGAACTGAAGCTTTCTTT.

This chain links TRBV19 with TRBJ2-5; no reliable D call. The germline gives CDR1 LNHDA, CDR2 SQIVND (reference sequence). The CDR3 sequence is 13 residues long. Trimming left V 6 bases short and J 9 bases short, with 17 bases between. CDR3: CASRSQAQGPQYF. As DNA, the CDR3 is TGTGCCAGTAGGTCGCAGGCCCAAGGGCCCCAGTACTTC. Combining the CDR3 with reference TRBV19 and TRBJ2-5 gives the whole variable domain DGGITQSPKYLFRKEGQNVTLSCEQNLNHDAMYWYRQDPGQGLRLIYYSQIVNDFQKGDIAEGYSVSREKKESFPLTVTSAQKNPTAFYLCASRSQAQGPQYFGPGTRLLVL.

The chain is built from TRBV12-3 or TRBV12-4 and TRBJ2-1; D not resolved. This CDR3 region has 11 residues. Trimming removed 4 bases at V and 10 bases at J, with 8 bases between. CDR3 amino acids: CASSWSWEQFF. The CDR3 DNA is TGTGCCAGCAGTTGGAGCTGGGAGCAGTTCTTC.

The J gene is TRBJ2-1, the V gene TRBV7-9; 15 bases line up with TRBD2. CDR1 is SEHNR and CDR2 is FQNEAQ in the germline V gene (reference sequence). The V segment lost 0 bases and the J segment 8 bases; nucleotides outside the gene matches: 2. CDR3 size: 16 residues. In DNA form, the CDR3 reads TGTGCCAGCAGCTTAGCGAGGACTAGCGGGGGGGATGAGCAGTTCTTC. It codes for CASSLARTSGGDEQFF.

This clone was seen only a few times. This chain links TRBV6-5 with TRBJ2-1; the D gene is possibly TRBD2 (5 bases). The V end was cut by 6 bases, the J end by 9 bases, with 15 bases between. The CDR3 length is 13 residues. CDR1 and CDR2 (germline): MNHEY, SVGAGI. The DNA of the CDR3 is TGTGCCAGCAGCCTCTCAGAGGGCGGTGAGCAGTTCTTC. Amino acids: CASSLSEGGEQFF.

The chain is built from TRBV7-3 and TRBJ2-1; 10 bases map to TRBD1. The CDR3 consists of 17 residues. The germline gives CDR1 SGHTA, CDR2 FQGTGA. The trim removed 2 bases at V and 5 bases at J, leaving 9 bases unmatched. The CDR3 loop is CASSLWGTGALNNEQFF. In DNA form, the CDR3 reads TGTGCCAGCAGCTTATGGGGGACAGGGGCCCTAAACAATGAGCAGTTCTTC.

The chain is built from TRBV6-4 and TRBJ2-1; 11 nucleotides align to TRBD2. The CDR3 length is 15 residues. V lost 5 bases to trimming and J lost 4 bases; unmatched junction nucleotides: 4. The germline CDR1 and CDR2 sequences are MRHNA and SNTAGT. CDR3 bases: TGTGCCAGCAGTTCACTAGCGGGAGCTTACAATGAGCAGTTCTTC. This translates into CASSSLAGAYNEQFF.

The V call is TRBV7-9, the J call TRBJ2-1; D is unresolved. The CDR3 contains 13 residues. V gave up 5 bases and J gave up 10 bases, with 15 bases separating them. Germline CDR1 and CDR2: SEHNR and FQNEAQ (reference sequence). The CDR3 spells CASSAPFGPEQFF. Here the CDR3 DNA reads TGTGCCAGCAGCGCCCCCTTCGGACCAGAGCAGTTCTTC.

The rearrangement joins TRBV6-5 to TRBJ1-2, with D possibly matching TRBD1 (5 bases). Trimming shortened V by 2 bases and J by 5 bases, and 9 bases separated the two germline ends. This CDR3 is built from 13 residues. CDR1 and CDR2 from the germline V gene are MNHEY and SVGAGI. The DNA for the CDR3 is TGTGCCAGCAGTTACGGGGGGGGTTATGGCTACACCTTC. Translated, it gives CASSYGGGYGYTF.

This chain's CDR3 is CASSTSLAASTDTQYF. The CDR3 nucleotides are TGTGCCAGCAGCACTTCACTAGCGGCTAGCACAGATACGCAGTATTTT. The V call is TRBV6-2 or TRBV6-3, the J call TRBJ2-3; 8 positions match TRBD2. Germline CDR1 and CDR2: MNHEY and SVGEGT. The trim removed 6 bases at V and 0 bases at J, leaving 8 bases unmatched. The CDR3 extends over 16 amino acids.

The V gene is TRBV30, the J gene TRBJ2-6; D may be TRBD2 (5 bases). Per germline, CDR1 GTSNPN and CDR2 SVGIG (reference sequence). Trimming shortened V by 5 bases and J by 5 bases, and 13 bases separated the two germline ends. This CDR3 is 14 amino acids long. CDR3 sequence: CAWRLGSRANVLTF. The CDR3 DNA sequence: TGTGCCTGGCGCCTAGGGAGTCGGGCCAACGTCCTGACTTTC.

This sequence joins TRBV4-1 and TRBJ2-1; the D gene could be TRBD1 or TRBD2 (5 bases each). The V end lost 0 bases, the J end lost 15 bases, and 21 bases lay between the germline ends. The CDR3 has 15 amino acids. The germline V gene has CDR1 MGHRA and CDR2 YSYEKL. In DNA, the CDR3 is TGCGCCAGCAGCCAAGACGTGGTTGGGACCACCCCTCCGTTCTTC. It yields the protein CASSQDVVGTTPPFF.

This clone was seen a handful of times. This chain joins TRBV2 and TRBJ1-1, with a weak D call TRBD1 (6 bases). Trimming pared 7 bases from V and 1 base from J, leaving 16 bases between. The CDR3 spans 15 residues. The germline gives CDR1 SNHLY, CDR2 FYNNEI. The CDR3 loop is CASNPVDRKNTEAFF. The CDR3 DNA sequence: TGTGCCAGCAACCCGGTGGACAGAAAGAACACTGAAGCTTTCTTT. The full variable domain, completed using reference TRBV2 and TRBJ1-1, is EPEVTQTPSHQVTQMGQEVILRCVPISNHLYFYWYRQILGQKVEFLVSFYNNEISEKSEIFDDQFSVERPDGSNFTLKIRSTKLEDSAMYFCASNPVDRKNTEAFFGQGTRLTVV.

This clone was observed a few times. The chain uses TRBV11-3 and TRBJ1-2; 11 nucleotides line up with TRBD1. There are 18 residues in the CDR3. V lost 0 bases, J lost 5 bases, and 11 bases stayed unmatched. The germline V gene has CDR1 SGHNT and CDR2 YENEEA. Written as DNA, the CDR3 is TGTGCCAGCAGCTTAGATGGACGGACAGGGGGCGTAGGGTATGGCTACACCTTC. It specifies CASSLDGRTGGVGYGYTF.

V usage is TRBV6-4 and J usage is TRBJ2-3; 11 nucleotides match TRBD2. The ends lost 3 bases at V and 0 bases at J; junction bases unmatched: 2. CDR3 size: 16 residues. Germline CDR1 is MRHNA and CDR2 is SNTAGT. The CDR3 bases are TGTGCCAGCAGTGAGACTAGCGGGACTAGCACAGATACGCAGTATTTT. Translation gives CASSETSGTSTDTQYF.

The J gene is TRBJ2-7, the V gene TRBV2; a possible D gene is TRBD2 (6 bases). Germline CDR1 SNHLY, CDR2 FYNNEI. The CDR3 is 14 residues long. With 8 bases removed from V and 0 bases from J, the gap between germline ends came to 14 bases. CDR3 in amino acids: CASRGGRSSYEQYF. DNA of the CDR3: TGTGCCAGCCGCGGAGGGAGGAGCTCCTACGAGCAGTACTTC.

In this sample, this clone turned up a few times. The CDR3 loop is CASSPRTSGPYNEQFF. In nucleotides, the CDR3 is TGTGCCAGCAGCCCCAGGACTAGCGGTCCCTACAATGAGCAGTTCTTC. This rearrangement joins TRBV9 to TRBJ2-1; TRBD2 matches at 10 bases. The CDR3 is 16 residues long. Germline assignment: CDR1 SGDLS and CDR2 YYNGEE. With 4 bases clipped from V and 2 bases from J, the junction kept 6 bases outside the gene matches.

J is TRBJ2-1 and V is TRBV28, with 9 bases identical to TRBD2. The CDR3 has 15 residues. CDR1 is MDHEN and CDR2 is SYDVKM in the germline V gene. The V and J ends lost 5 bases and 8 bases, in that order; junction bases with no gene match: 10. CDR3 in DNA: TGTGCCAGCAGTCCCCTAGCGGGGTCAGGGCATGAGCAGTTCTTC. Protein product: CASSPLAGSGHEQFF.